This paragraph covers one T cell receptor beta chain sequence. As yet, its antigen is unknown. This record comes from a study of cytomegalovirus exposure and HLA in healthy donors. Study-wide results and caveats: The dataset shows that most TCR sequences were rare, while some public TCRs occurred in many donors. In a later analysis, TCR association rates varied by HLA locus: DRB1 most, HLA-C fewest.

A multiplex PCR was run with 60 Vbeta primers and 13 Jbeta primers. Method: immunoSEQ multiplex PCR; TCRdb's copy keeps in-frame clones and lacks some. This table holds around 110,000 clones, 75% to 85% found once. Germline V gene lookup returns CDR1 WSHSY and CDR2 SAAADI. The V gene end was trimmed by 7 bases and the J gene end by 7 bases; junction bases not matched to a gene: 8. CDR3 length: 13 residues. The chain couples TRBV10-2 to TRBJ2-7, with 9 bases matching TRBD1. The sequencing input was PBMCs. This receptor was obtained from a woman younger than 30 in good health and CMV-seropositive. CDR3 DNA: TGCGCCAGCACAAGGGGACAGGGTGGGGAGCAGTACTTC. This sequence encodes CASTRGQGGEQYF.